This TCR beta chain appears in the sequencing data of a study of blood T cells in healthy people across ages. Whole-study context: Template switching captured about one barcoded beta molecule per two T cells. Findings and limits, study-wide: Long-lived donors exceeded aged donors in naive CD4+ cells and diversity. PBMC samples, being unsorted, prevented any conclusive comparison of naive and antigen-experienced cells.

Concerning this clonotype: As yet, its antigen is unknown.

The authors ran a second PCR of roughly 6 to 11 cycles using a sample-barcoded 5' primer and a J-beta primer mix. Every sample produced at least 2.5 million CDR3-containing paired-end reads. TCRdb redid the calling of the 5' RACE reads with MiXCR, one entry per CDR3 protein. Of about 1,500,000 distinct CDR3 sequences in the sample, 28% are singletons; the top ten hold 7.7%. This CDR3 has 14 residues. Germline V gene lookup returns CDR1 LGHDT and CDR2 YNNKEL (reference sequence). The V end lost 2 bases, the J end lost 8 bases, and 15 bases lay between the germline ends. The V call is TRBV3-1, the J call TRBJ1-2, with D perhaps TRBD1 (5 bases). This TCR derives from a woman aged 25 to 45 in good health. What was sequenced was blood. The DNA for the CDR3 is TGTGCCAGCAGCCAATGGGACGGGGAAGGCGGCTACACCTTC. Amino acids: CASSQWDGEGGYTF.